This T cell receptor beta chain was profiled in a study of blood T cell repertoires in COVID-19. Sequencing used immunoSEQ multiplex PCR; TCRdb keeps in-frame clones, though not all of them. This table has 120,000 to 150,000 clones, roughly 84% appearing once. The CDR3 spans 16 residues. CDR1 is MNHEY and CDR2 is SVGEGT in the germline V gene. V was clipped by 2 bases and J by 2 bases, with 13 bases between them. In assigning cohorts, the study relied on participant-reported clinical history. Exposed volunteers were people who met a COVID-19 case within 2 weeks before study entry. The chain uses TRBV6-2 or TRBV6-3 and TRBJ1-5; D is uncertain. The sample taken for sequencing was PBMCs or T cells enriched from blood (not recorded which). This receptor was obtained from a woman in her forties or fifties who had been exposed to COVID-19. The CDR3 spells CASSYTHGFGNQPQHF. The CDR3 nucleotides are TGTGCCAGCAGTTACACACACGGGTTTGGCAATCAGCCCCAGCATTTT.